This T cell receptor (beta chain) derives from a study of T cell responses to AZD1222 COVID-19 vaccine. Regarding the study as a whole: Clonal diversity was possibly underestimated; the donors were predominantly white British and more often female. Within unmutated variant regions lay the reported targets of nearly half of spike-specific TCRs.

This clone has only one observation. The antigen is unknown. The CDR3 is made up of 16 amino acids. Only in-frame clones appear in the TCRdb table, and some are missing; sequencing was by immunoSEQ multiplex PCR. The sample consists of roughly 260,000 clones, more than 85% of them appearing once. The starting material was peripheral blood, obtained on day 0 of AZD1222 vaccination. The chain carries TRBV21-1 and TRBJ1-3; TRBD1 was called by the table and not checked on the DNA. TRBV21-1 is recorded as a pseudogene. The receptor's source is an adult in good health. CDR3 protein: CASSETQVSSGNTIYF. The DNA of the CDR3 is TGTGCCAGCAGCGAAACCCAGGTAAGCTCTGGAAACACCATATATTTT.